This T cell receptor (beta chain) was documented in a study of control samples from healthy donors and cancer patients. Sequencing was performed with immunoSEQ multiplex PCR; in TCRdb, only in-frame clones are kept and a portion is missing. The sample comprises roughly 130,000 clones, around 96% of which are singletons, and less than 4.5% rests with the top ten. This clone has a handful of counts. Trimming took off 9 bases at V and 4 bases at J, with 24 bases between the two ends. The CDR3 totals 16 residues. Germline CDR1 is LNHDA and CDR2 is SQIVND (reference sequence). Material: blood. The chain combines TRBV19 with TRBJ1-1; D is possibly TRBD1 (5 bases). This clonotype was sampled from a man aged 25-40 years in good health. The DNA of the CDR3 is TGTGCCAGCAAAAACCCTGGGACCGCCGCGGGCACTGAAGCTTTCTTT. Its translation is CASKNPGTAAGTEAFF.